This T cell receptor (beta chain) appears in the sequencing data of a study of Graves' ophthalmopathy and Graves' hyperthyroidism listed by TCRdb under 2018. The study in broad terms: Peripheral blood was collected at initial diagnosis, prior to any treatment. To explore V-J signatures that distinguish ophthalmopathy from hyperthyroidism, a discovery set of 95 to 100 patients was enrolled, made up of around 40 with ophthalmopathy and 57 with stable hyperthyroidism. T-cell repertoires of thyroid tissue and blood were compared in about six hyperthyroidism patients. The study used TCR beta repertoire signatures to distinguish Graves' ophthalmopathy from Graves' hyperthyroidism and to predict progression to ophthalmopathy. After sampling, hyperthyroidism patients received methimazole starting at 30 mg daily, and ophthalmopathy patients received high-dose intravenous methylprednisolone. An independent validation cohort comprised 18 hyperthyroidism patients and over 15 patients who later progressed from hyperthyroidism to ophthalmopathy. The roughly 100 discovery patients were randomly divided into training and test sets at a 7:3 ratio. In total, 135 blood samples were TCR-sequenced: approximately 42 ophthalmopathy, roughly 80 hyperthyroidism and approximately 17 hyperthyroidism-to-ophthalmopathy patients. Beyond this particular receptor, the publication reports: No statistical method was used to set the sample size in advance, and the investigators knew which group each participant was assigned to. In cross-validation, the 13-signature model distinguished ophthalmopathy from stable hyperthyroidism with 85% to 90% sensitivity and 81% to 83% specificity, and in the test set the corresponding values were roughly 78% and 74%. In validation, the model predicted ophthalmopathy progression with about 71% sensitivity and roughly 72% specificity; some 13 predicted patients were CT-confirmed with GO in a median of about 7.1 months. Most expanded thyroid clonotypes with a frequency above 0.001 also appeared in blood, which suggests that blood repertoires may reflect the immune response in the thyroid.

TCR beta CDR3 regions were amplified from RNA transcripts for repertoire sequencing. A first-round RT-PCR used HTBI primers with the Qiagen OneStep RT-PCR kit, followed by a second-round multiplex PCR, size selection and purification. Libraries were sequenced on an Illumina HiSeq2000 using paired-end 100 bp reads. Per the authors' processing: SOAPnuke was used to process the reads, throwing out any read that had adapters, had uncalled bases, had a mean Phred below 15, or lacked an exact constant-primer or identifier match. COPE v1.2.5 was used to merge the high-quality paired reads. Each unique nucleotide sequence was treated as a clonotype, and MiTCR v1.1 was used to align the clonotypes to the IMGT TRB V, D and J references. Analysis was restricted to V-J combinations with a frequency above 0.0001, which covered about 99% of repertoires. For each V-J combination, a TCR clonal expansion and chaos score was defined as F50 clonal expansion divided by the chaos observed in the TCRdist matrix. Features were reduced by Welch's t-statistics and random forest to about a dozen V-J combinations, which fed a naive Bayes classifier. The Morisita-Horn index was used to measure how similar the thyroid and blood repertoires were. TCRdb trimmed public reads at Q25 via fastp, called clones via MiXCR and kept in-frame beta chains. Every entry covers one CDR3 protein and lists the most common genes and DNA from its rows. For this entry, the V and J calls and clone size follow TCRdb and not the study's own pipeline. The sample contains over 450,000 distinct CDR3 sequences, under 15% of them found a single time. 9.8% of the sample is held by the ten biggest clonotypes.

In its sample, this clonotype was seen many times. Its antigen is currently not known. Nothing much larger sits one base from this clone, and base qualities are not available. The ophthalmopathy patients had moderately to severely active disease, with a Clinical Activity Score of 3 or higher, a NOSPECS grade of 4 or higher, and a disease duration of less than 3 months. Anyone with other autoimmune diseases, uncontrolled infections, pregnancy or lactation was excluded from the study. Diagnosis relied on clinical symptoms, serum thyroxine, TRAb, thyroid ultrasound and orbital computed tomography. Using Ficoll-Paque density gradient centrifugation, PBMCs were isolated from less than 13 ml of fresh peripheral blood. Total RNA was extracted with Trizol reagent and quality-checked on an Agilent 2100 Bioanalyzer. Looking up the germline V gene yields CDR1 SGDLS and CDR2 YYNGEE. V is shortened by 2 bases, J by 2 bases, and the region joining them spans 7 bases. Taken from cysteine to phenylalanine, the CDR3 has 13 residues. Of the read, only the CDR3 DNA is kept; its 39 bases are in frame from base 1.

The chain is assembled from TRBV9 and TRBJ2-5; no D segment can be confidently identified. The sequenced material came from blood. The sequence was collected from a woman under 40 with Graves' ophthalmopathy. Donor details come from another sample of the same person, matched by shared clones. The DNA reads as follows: TGTGCCAGCAGCGTCACCCCACAAGAGACCCAGTACTTC. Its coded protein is CASSVTPQETQYF. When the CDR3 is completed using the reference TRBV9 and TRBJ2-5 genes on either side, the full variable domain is DSGVTQTPKHLITATGQRVTLRCSPRSGDLSVYWYQQSLDQGLQFLIQYYNGEERAKGNILERFSAQQFPDLHSELNLSSLELGDSALYFCASSVTPQETQYFGPGTRLLVL.